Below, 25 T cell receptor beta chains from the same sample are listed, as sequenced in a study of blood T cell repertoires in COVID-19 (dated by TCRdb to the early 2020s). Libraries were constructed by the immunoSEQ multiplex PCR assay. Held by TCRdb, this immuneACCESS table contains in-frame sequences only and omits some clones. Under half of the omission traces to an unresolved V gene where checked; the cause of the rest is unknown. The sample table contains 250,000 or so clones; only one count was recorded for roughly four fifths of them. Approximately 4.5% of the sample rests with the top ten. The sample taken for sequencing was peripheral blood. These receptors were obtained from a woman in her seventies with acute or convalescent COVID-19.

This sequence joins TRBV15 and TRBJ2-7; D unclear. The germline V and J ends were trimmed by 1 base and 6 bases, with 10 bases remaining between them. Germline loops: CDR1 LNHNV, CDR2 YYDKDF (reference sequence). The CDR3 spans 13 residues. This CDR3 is CATSRVWYGEQYF. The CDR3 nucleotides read TGTGCCACCAGCAGAGTGTGGTACGGCGAGCAGTACTTC.

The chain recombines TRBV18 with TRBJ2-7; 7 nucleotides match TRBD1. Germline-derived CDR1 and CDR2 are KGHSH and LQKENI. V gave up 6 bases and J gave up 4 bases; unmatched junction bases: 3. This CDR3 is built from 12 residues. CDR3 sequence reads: CASSGQLYEQYF. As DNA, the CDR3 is TGTGCCAGCTCGGGACAGCTATACGAGCAGTACTTC.

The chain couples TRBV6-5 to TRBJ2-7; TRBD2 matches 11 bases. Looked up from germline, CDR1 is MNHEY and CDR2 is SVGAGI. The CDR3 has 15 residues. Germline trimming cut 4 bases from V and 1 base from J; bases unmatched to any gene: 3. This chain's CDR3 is CASSLLAGVSYEQYF. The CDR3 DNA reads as TGTGCCAGCAGTTTACTAGCGGGGGTATCCTACGAGCAGTACTTC.

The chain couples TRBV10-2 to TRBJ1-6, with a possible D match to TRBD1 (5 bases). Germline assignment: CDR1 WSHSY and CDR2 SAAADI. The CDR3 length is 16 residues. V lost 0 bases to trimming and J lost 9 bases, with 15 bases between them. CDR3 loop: CASSESFSGIGSPLHF. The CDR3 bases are TGCGCCAGCAGTGAGTCTTTTTCAGGGATTGGTTCACCCCTCCACTTT.

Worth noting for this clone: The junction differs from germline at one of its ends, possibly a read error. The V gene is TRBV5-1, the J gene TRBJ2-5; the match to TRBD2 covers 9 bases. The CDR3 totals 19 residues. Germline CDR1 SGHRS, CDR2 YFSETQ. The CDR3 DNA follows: TGCGCCCGCAGCTCACCCGGGACTCGCGGGGGGGCCGGCCAAGAGACCCAGTACTTC. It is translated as CARSSPGTRGGAGQETQYF.

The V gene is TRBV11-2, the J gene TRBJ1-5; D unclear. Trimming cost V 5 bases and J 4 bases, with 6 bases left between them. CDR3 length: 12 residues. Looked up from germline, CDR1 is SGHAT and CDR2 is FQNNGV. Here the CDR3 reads CASSPGNQPQHF. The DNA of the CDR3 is TGTGCCAGCAGCCCGGGGAATCAGCCCCAGCATTTT.

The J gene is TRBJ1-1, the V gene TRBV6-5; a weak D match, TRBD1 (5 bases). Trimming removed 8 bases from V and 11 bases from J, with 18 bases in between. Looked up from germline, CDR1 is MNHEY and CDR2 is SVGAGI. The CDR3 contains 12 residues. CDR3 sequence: CASSPRAGIAFF. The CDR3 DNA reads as TGTGCCAGCTCCCCAAGGGCAGGGATTGCTTTCTTT.

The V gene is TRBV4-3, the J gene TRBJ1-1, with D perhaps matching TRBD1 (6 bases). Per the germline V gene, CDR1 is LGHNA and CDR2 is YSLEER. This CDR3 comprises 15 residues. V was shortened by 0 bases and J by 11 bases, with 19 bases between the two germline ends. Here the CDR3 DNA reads TGCGCCAGCAGCCAAGATTCCACAGGGTCCTTCTCCGCTTTCTTT. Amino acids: CASSQDSTGSFSAFF.

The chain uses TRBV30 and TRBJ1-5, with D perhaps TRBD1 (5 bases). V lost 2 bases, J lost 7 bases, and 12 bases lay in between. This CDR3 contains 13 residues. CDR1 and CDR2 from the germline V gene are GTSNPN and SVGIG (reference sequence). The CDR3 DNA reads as TGTGCCTGGAGTCAGGGTACAGGCCAGCCCCAGCATTTT. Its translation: CAWSQGTGQPQHF.

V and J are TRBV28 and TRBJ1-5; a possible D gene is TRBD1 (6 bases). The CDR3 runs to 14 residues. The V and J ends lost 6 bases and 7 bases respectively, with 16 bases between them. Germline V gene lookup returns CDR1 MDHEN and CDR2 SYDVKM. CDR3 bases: TGTGCCAGCAGGGTTTGGGGGGGCGACCAGCCCCAGCATTTT. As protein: CASRVWGGDQPQHF.

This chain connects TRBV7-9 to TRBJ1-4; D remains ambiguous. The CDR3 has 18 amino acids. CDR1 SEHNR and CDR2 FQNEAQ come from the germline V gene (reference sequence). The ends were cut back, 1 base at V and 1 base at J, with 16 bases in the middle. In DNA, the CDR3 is TGTGCCAGCAGCTTAGTAGTTGGCCGACTTTTAACTAATGAAAAACTGTTTTTT. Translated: CASSLVVGRLLTNEKLFF.

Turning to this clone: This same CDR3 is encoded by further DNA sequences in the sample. CDR3 DNA: TGTGCCAGCTCACCACCGGGAGGGAACACTGAAGCTTTCTTT. It specifies CASSPPGGNTEAFF. The genes are TRBV18 and TRBJ1-1; D gene ambiguous. The germline V gene has CDR1 KGHSH and CDR2 LQKENI. The V and J ends lost 0 bases and 1 base respectively, with 6 bases between them. The CDR3 is 14 amino acids.

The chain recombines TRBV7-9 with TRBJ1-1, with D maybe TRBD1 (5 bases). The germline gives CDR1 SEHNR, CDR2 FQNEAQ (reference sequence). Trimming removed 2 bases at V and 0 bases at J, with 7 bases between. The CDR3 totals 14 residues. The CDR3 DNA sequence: TGTGCCAGCAGCTTATTGGGGCTGAACACTGAAGCTTTCTTT. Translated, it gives CASSLLGLNTEAFF.

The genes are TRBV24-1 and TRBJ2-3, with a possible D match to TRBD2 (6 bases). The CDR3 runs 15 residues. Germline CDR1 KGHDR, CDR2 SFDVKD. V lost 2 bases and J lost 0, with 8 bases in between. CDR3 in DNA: TGTGCCACCAGTGATTCCGGGACTAGCACAGATACGCAGTATTTT. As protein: CATSDSGTSTDTQYF.

The CDR3 spells CASSVGQEFSGNTIYF. CDR3 nucleotides: TGCGCCAGCAGTGTGGGACAGGAATTCTCTGGAAACACCATATATTTT. V and J are TRBV10-2 and TRBJ1-3; 8 nucleotides agree with TRBD1. This CDR3 contains 16 residues. The ends lost 4 bases at V and 0 bases at J; junction bases unmatched: 5. Germline lookup yields CDR1 WSHSY and CDR2 SAAADI.

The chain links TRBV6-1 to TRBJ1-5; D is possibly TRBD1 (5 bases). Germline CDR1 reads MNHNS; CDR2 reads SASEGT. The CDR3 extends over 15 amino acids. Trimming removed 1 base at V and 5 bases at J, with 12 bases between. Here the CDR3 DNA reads TGTGCCAGCAGTGAAGTTCAGGGATCCTATCAGCCCCAGCATTTT. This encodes CASSEVQGSYQPQHF.

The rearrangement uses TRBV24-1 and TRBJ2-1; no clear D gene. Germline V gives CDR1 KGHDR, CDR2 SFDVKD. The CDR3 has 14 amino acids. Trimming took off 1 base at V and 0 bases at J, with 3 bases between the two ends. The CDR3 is CATSDFSSYNEQFF. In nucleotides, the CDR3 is TGTGCCACCAGTGATTTCAGCTCCTACAATGAGCAGTTCTTC.

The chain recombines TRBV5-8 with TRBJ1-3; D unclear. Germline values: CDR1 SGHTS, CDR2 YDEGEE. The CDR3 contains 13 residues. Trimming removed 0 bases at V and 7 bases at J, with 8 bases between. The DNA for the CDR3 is TGTGCCAGCAGCTTGGCCAGAGGTAACACCATATATTTT. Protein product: CASSLARGNTIYF. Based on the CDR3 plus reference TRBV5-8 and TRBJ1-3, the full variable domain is EAGVTQSPTHLIKTRGQQATLRCSPISGHTSVYWYQQALGLGLQFLLWYDEGEERNRGNFPPRFSGRQFPNYSSELNVNALELEDSALYLCASSLARGNTIYFGEGSWLTVV.

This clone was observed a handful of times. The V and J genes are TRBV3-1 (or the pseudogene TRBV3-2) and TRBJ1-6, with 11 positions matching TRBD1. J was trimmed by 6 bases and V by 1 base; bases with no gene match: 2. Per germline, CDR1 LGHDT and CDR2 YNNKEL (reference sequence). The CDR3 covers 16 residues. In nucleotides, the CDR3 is TGTGCCAGCAGCCAAGCCGGGACAGGGGGTAATTCACCCCTCCACTTT. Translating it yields CASSQAGTGGNSPLHF.

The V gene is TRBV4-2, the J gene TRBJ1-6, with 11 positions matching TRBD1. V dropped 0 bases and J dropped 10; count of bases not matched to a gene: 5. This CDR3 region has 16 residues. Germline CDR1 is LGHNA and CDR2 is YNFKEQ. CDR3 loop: CASSQEGQGERSPLHF. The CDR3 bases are TGTGCCAGCAGCCAAGAGGGACAGGGGGAACGGTCACCCCTCCACTTT.

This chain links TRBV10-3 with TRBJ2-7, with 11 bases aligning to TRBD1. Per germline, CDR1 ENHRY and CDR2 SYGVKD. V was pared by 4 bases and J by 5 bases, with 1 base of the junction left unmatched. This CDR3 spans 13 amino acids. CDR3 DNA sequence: TGTGCCATCAGTGGGACAGGGGGCGACGAGCAGTACTTC. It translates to CAISGTGGDEQYF.

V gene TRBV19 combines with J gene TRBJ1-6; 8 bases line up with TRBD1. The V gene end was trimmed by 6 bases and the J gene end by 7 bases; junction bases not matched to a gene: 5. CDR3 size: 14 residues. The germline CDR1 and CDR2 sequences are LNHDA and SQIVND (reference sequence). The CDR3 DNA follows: TGTGCCAGTAGCCTGGACAGGGTGAATTCACCCCTCCACTTT. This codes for CASSLDRVNSPLHF.

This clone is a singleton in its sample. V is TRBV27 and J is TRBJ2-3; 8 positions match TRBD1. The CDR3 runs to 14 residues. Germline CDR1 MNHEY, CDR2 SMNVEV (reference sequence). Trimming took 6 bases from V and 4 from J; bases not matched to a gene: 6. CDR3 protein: CASSPDRVADTQYF. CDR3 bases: TGTGCCAGCAGCCCGGACAGGGTTGCAGATACGCAGTATTTT.

CDR3 amino acids: CASSELGTSGGTDTQYF. CDR3 bases: TGCGCCAGCAGTGAGTTAGGGACTAGCGGGGGTACAGATACGCAGTATTTT. The chain employs TRBV10-2 and TRBJ2-3, with TRBD2 matching 14 bases. V lost 1 base and J lost 3; bases outside the gene matches: 3. CDR3 length: 17 residues. Per germline, CDR1 WSHSY and CDR2 SAAADI.

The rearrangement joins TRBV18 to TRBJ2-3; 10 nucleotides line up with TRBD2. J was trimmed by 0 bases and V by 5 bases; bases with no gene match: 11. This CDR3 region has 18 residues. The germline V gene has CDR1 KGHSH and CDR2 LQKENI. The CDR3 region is CASSNSPGLATSTDTQYF. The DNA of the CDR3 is TGTGCCAGCTCAAACTCTCCGGGACTAGCGACTAGCACAGATACGCAGTATTTT.